The next 29 T cell receptor beta chains were all read from a single sample in a study of blood T cell repertoires in COVID-19. Clones were read by immunoSEQ multiplex PCR, and TCRdb kept only the in-frame ones, dropping some. This sample has 150,000 or so clones; around nine tenths occur once, and the top ten carry roughly 2%. The sequenced material came from peripheral blood. The receptors were gathered from a human donor in a cohort sampled during active COVID-19.

V is TRBV14 and J is TRBJ2-7, with unresolved D. This CDR3 region has 13 residues. The germline V gene encodes CDR1 SGHDN and CDR2 FVKESK. V gave up 4 bases and J gave up 5 bases, with 12 bases separating them. Here the CDR3 reads CASSPSVLDEQYF. The CDR3 DNA follows: TGTGCCAGCAGCCCGTCCGTCCTTGACGAGCAGTACTTC.

The table lists this clone with a count of one. The chain has TRBV19 and TRBJ2-1, with D possibly TRBD2 on 7 matching bases. This CDR3 has 16 residues. V was clipped by 7 bases and J by 5 bases, with 21 bases between them. CDR1 and CDR2 (germline): LNHDA, SQIVND (reference sequence). CDR3 in amino acids: CASKSMGGAYNNEQFF. As DNA, the CDR3 is TGTGCCAGTAAAAGTATGGGGGGGGCCTACAACAATGAGCAGTTCTTC.

This clone was seen just once. The rearrangement joins TRBV6-5 to TRBJ2-5; 8 bases are shared with TRBD2. The CDR3 spans 15 residues. The V gene end was trimmed by 6 bases and the J gene end by 4 bases; junction bases not matched to a gene: 10. Germline-derived CDR1 and CDR2 are MNHEY and SVGAGI. The CDR3 loop is CASRDAGGLGETQYF. The CDR3 DNA reads TGTGCCAGCAGAGACGCGGGGGGACTGGGAGAGACCCAGTACTTC.

The rearrangement uses TRBV20-1 and TRBJ1-1; 8 bases are shared with TRBD1. The length of the CDR3 is 15 residues. V lost 3 bases, J lost 6 bases, and 12 bases stayed unmatched. Germline V lookup: CDR1 DFQATT, CDR2 SNEGSKA (reference sequence). This CDR3 is CSASRTGTRSAEAFF. CDR3 nucleotides: TGCAGTGCTAGTCGGACAGGGACTCGGTCGGCTGAAGCTTTCTTT.

This chain joins TRBV21-1 and TRBJ1-2. TRBV21-1 is a known pseudogene. The CDR3 extends over 15 amino acids. CDR3 in amino acids: CASSKRRLLNYGYTF. As DNA, the CDR3 is TGTGCCAGCAGCAAACGCCGACTCCTTAACTATGGCTACACCTTC.

The chain recombines TRBV19 with TRBJ2-7, with D tentatively TRBD2 (5 bases). V shed 6 bases and J shed 2 bases, with 11 bases lying between them. CDR1 and CDR2 (germline): LNHDA, SQIVND (reference sequence). There are 13 residues in the CDR3. CDR3 protein: CASRSQTTYEQYF. The CDR3 DNA reads TGTGCCAGTAGGTCGCAGACTACCTACGAGCAGTACTTC.

The rearrangement links TRBV9 to TRBJ1-1; TRBD1 agrees at 8 bases. The CDR3 contains 17 residues. CDR1 is SGDLS, CDR2 YYNGEE, per germline. The ends lost 6 bases at V and 0 bases at J; junction bases unmatched: 13. The CDR3 DNA reads as TGTGCCAGCACCAGACTCGGGGCAGGGGGCATGAACACTGAAGCTTTCTTT. This gives the protein CASTRLGAGGMNTEAFF.

This clone turned up a few times. The rearrangement uses TRBV30 and TRBJ2-2; 9 bases align to TRBD2. Germline CDR1 is GTSNPN and CDR2 is SVGIG (reference sequence). V shed 8 bases and J 0 bases; nucleotides not matched to a gene: 7. This CDR3 is 15 amino acids long. CDR3 DNA: TGTGCCGGACTGATAGCGGGAGCGAACACCGGGGAGCTGTTTTTT. Protein sequence: CAGLIAGANTGELFF. Looking up the rest from reference TRBV30 and TRBJ2-2 gives the full variable domain: SQTIHQWPATLVQPVGSPLSLECTVEGTSNPNLYWYRQAAGRGLQLLFYSVGIGQISSEVPQNLSASRPQDRQFILSSKKLLLSDSGFYLCAGLIAGANTGELFFGEGSRLTVL.

The chain links TRBV24-1 to TRBJ2-2; a possible D gene is TRBD1 (6 bases). Germline CDR1 and CDR2: KGHDR and SFDVKD. CDR3 length: 16 amino acids. V shed 4 bases and J shed 3 bases, with 14 bases lying between them. For the CDR3, the DNA is TGTGCCACCAGTGACCAACAGGGTCGAGACACCGGGGAGCTGTTTTTT. Its protein product is CATSDQQGRDTGELFF.

The chain combines TRBV28 with TRBJ1-6; TRBD1 might be the D (5 bases). The germline V gene encodes CDR1 MDHEN and CDR2 SYDVKM. Trimming pared 10 bases from V and 7 bases from J, leaving 20 bases between. This CDR3 region has 15 residues. CDR3 DNA: TGTGCCACCAAAAAGGGGCGCGCCGTAAATTCACCCCTCCACTTT. It is translated as CATKKGRAVNSPLHF.

The rearrangement links TRBV30 to TRBJ1-1, with D maybe TRBD1 (5 bases). Trimming removed 4 bases at V and 6 bases at J, with 15 bases between. This CDR3 has 13 amino acids. Germline lookup yields CDR1 GTSNPN and CDR2 SVGIG (reference sequence). In DNA form, the CDR3 reads TGTGCCTGGACTAGGACACCATATTCTGAAGCTTTCTTT. This sequence encodes CAWTRTPYSEAFF.

This rearrangement joins TRBV29-1 to TRBJ2-2, with TRBD2 matching 9 bases. J gave up 8 bases and V 6 bases, and 16 bases lay outside the gene matches. The length of the CDR3 is 16 residues. The germline CDR1 and CDR2 sequences are SQVTM and ANQGSEA. The CDR3 nucleotides read TGCAGCGTAGAAACTAGCGGGCGGCCAACCAAAGGGGAGCTGTTTTTT. Its protein is CSVETSGRPTKGELFF.

This chain uses TRBV19 with TRBJ2-4; 9 bases are a match to TRBD1. Germline V lookup: CDR1 LNHDA, CDR2 SQIVND (reference sequence). The V and J ends lost 5 bases and 8 bases, in that order; junction bases with no gene match: 10. CDR3 length: 15 amino acids. In nucleotides, the CDR3 is TGTGCCAGTAGTCTCAGACACAGGGGGCCCTACATTCAGTACTTC. It codes for CASSLRHRGPYIQYF.

The chain has TRBV19 and TRBJ2-1; possibly TRBD2 for D (5 bases). This CDR3 has 13 residues. Trimming shortened V by 3 bases and J by 3 bases, and 6 bases separated the two germline ends. Germline V gene lookup returns CDR1 LNHDA and CDR2 SQIVND (reference sequence). The CDR3 here is CASSIGLYNEQFF. Written as DNA, the CDR3 is TGTGCCAGTAGTATTGGACTCTACAATGAGCAGTTCTTC.

The chain combines TRBV18 with TRBJ2-1, with TRBD2 identical over 10 bases. The length of the CDR3 is 15 residues. The ends lost 4 bases at V and 9 bases at J; junction bases unmatched: 9. Germline V CDR1 and CDR2: KGHSH, LQKENI. DNA of the CDR3: TGTGCCAGCTCACACCCCAGCGGGGGGGAATTTGAGCAGTTCTTC. Its protein is CASSHPSGGEFEQFF. Full variable domain (missing parts from reference TRBV18 and TRBJ2-1): NAGVMQNPRHLVRRRGQEARLRCSPMKGHSHVYWYRQLPEEGLKFMVYLQKENIIDESGMPKERFSAEFPKEGPSILRIQQVVRGDSAAYFCASSHPSGGEFEQFFGPGTRLTVL.

V usage is TRBV5-1 and J usage is TRBJ2-3; 7 positions match TRBD1. CDR1 and CDR2 (germline): SGHRS, YFSETQ. V dropped 6 bases and J dropped 1; count of bases not matched to a gene: 8. The CDR3 runs to 15 residues. The CDR3 loop is CASIQRQGGTDTQYF. DNA of the CDR3: TGCGCCAGCATCCAAAGACAGGGAGGCACAGATACGCAGTATTTT.

This chain uses TRBV6-4 with TRBJ2-1, with 7 bases aligning to TRBD2. The CDR3 runs 13 residues. With V trimmed by 4 bases and J by 6 bases, 3 bases remained unmatched. CDR1 is MRHNA and CDR2 is SNTAGT in the germline V gene. CDR3 sequence (DNA): TGTGCCAGCAGTGGGGAGCGGGGCAATGAGCAGTTCTTC. Amino acid sequence: CASSGERGNEQFF.

The V call is TRBV19, the J call TRBJ2-3; 7 bases are a match to TRBD2. CDR1 and CDR2 from the germline V gene are LNHDA and SQIVND (reference sequence). J was trimmed by 0 bases and V by 0 bases; bases with no gene match: 3. The CDR3 contains 16 residues. The CDR3 nucleotides are TGTGCCAGTAGTATAGAAGCGGGGCGAAGCACAGATACGCAGTATTTT. Its translation is CASSIEAGRSTDTQYF.

This clone has more than one count but fewer than ten. The chain couples TRBV15 to TRBJ2-1, with 12 bases fitting TRBD2. The CDR3 extends over 15 amino acids. Germline-derived CDR1 and CDR2 are LNHNV and YYDKDF (reference sequence). V dropped 0 bases and J dropped 13; count of bases not matched to a gene: 7. The CDR3 region has the DNA TGTGCCACCAGCAGAGACAGGGGACTAGCGGGTTCTCAGTTCTTC. It is translated as CATSRDRGLAGSQFF.

The V gene is TRBV7-6, the J gene TRBJ1-2; 9 bases line up with TRBD1. V lost 1 base, J lost 5 bases, and 8 bases stayed unmatched. The CDR3 has 16 amino acids. Germline V gene sequence: CDR1 SGHVS, CDR2 FNYEAQ. The CDR3 loop reads CASSLDGGTGRYGYTF. CDR3 DNA: TGTGCCAGCAGCTTAGATGGGGGGACAGGGCGGTATGGCTACACCTTC.

J is TRBJ2-7 and V is TRBV28; TRBD2 agrees at 9 bases. The CDR3 loop spans 15 amino acids. The V gene end was trimmed by 4 bases and the J gene end by 1 base; junction bases not matched to a gene: 5. Germline-derived CDR1 and CDR2 are MDHEN and SYDVKM. Here the CDR3 reads CASSWASGVSYEQYF. CDR3 sequence (DNA): TGTGCCAGCAGTTGGGCTAGCGGGGTATCCTACGAGCAGTACTTC. The entire variable domain, with the rest obtained from reference TRBV28 and TRBJ2-7, is as follows: DVKVTQSSRYLVKRTGEKVFLECVQDMDHENMFWYRQDPGLGLRLIYFSYDVKMKEKGDIPEGYSVSREKKERFSLILESASTNQTSMYLCASSWASGVSYEQYFGPGTRLTVT.

Worth noting for this clone: At one end the junction does not follow the germline gene, possibly because of a read error. This specimen includes other DNA sequences encoding the same CDR3. The chain links TRBV9 to TRBJ2-7; D might be TRBD2 (5 bases). The CDR3 runs to 15 residues. Germline values: CDR1 SGDLS, CDR2 YYNGEE. CDR3 sequence: CASSVEGGLLGEQYF. In nucleotides, the CDR3 is TGTGCCAGCAGCGTAGAAGGCGGGCTATTGGGCGAGCAGTATTTC.

The gene calls are TRBV25-1 and TRBJ1-5; D possibly corresponds to TRBD1 (5 bases). Trimming removed 6 bases at V and 4 bases at J, with 13 bases between. CDR3 size: 14 residues. From germline, CDR1 is MGHDK and CDR2 SYGVNS. This chain's CDR3 is CASSLAGTNQPQHF. In nucleotides, the CDR3 is TGTGCCAGCAGCCTGGCCGGGACTAATCAGCCCCAGCATTTT.

The rearrangement uses TRBV5-1 and TRBJ2-1; 9 nucleotides align to TRBD2. The V gene's germline CDR1 is SGHRS and CDR2 YFSETQ. The length of the CDR3 is 18 residues. V gave up 4 bases and J gave up 2 bases; unmatched junction bases: 13. The DNA for the CDR3 is TGCGCCAGCAGCCGTGACTTATCCAGCGGGGGGCCCTACAATGAGCAGTTCTTC. Translation: CASSRDLSSGGPYNEQFF.

This chain uses TRBV13 with TRBJ2-7; D call uncertain. The CDR3 runs to 14 residues. V lost 4 bases and J lost 5, with 15 bases in between. Germline values: CDR1 PRHDT, CDR2 FYEKMQ (reference sequence). CDR3 sequence: CASSYHMARDEQYF. DNA of the CDR3: TGTGCCAGCAGCTACCACATGGCCCGGGACGAGCAGTACTTC.

The gene calls are TRBV18 and TRBJ2-7, with D tentatively TRBD1 (6 bases). Germline V lookup: CDR1 KGHSH, CDR2 LQKENI. V was shortened by 3 bases and J by 1 base, with 13 bases between the two germline ends. The CDR3 spans 15 residues. As DNA, the CDR3 is TGTGCCAGCTCACCTTCGAGACAGGCGTCCTACGAGCAGTACTTC. Translation gives CASSPSRQASYEQYF. Complete variable domain (other parts from reference TRBV18 and TRBJ2-7): NAGVMQNPRHLVRRRGQEARLRCSPMKGHSHVYWYRQLPEEGLKFMVYLQKENIIDESGMPKERFSAEFPKEGPSILRIQQVVRGDSAAYFCASSPSRQASYEQYFGPGTRLTVT.

The genes are TRBV4-3 and TRBJ1-2; D possibly corresponds to TRBD1 (5 bases). In germline, CDR1 is LGHNA, CDR2 YSLEER. The V gene lost 0 bases and the J gene lost 2 bases, with 10 bases spanning the gap. This CDR3 spans 15 amino acids. Written as DNA, the CDR3 is TGCGCCAGCAGCCAAGAGAGGGGAGGCAACTATGGCTACACCTTC. Translating it yields CASSQERGGNYGYTF.

The gene calls are TRBV18 and TRBJ1-5; no clear D. Germline V gene data show CDR1 as KGHSH and CDR2 as LQKENI. Trimming shortened V by 5 bases and J by 5 bases, and 7 bases separated the two germline ends. This CDR3 has 12 amino acids. The CDR3 loop reads CASSMEDQPQHF. For the CDR3, the DNA is TGTGCCAGCTCAATGGAGGATCAGCCCCAGCATTTT.

The chain is built from TRBV7-2 and TRBJ1-1; TRBD1 might be the D (6 bases). Germline assignment: CDR1 SGHTA and CDR2 FQGNSA. The V end was cut by 0 bases, the J end by 11 bases, with 25 bases between. CDR3 length equals 17 residues. The CDR3 loop is CASSLASGGQGPSSAFF. Written as DNA, the CDR3 is TGTGCCAGCAGCTTAGCGTCGGGGGGGCAGGGCCCCAGTTCGGCTTTCTTT.